A selection of T cell receptor beta chains follows, all from one sample in a study of cytomegalovirus exposure and HLA in healthy donors. TCRdb keeps only in-frame clones here, not all; method: immunoSEQ multiplex PCR. Here the sample spans approximately 98,000 clones, approximately 79% being singletons. Sequencing input: PBMCs. The source is a male donor in good health and CMV-seronegative. Each CDR3 is given with its conserved first and last residue. Each record gives: CDR3 length, V gene, clone size, CDR3 protein. Not every row has a clone size; where given, it reads once, few, many or a size class.

CDR3 length: 12
V gene: TRBV28
clone size: -
CDR3 protein: CASSLTGYEQYF

CDR3 length: 14
V gene: TRBV27
clone size: -
CDR3 protein: CASSSGTYNEKLFF

CDR3 length: 16
V gene: TRBV7-3
clone size: -
CDR3 protein: CASSPEAGGDPNEQFF

CDR3 length: 19
V gene: TRBV21-1
clone size: few
CDR3 protein: CASSKELSDSLSMNTEAFF

CDR3 length: 13
V gene: TRBV10-2
clone size: -
CDR3 protein: CALLADSYNEQFF

CDR3 length: 14
V gene: TRBV5-1
clone size: -
CDR3 protein: CASSLEGEVYEQYF

CDR3 length: 14
V gene: TRBV6-1
clone size: -
CDR3 protein: CASSEVTGDYEQYF

CDR3 length: 14
V gene: TRBV6-1
clone size: -
CDR3 protein: CASRKQGSTDTQYF

CDR3 length: 14
V gene: TRBV6-1
clone size: few
CDR3 protein: CASSERWNTDTQYF

CDR3 length: 14
V gene: TRBV28
clone size: -
CDR3 protein: CASSQRTGADEQYF

CDR3 length: 15
V gene: TRBV6-5
clone size: few
CDR3 protein: CASGIPTGGPDTQYF

CDR3 length: 15
V gene: TRBV5-5
clone size: -
CDR3 protein: CASSSDRGGATEAFF

CDR3 length: 16
V gene: TRBV7-3
clone size: -
CDR3 protein: CASSLVLAGDTDTQYF

CDR3 length: 16
V gene: TRBV4-3
clone size: few
CDR3 protein: CASSQAFTARSEKLFF

CDR3 length: 15
V gene: TRBV28
clone size: few
CDR3 protein: CASAAQGRSGNTIYF

CDR3 length: 16
V gene: TRBV27
clone size: -
CDR3 protein: CASSGPTSGRTGELFF

CDR3 length: 14
V gene: TRBV18
clone size: -
CDR3 protein: CASSPPTGTTEAFF

CDR3 length: 14
V gene: TRBV27
clone size: -
CDR3 protein: CASSITGSYNEQFF

CDR3 length: 15
V gene: TRBV28
clone size: -
CDR3 protein: CASRGDRGQNQPQHF

CDR3 length: 12
V gene: TRBV28
clone size: -
CDR3 protein: CASLLRTGELFF

CDR3 length: 16
V gene: TRBV18
clone size: -
CDR3 protein: CASSPRLAGGIDTQYF

CDR3 length: 12
V gene: TRBV6-1
clone size: few
CDR3 protein: CASSGRNTEAFF

CDR3 length: 16
V gene: TRBV15
clone size: few
CDR3 protein: CATSRDLGDSWYGYTF

CDR3 length: 15
V gene: TRBV6-1
clone size: -
CDR3 protein: CASSIDSSTNQPQHF

CDR3 length: 18
V gene: TRBV6-4
clone size: -
CDR3 protein: CASSTVPTGPTSTDTQYF

CDR3 length: 15
V gene: TRBV25-1
clone size: -
CDR3 protein: CASSEYRQGDEKLFF

CDR3 length: 13
V gene: TRBV29-1
clone size: few
CDR3 protein: CSARGSSSYEQYF

CDR3 length: 14
V gene: TRBV5-1
clone size: -
CDR3 protein: CASSLGQPNEKLFF

CDR3 length: 14
V gene: TRBV10-3
clone size: -
CDR3 protein: CAIRNPGDRYGYTF

CDR3 length: 17
V gene: TRBV27
clone size: few
CDR3 protein: CASSLSVGTSGSGEQYF

CDR3 length: 16
V gene: TRBV27
clone size: -
CDR3 protein: CASSPGLAGVFDTQYF

CDR3 length: 15
V gene: TRBV27
clone size: -
CDR3 protein: CASSPQGPPYNEQFF

CDR3 length: 14
V gene: TRBV4-1
clone size: -
CDR3 protein: CASSSHRVGQPQHF

CDR3 length: 13
V gene: TRBV6-1
clone size: few
CDR3 protein: CASSEARSYEQYF

CDR3 length: 13
V gene: TRBV7-3
clone size: few
CDR3 protein: CASSFRTGETQYF

CDR3 length: 18
V gene: TRBV5-6
clone size: -
CDR3 protein: CASSLVAPPYLMNTEAFF

CDR3 length: 11
V gene: TRBV7-8
clone size: -
CDR3 protein: CASSSPQAQYF

CDR3 length: 13
V gene: TRBV29-1
clone size: few
CDR3 protein: CSVETGHYNEQFF

CDR3 length: 14
V gene: TRBV5-6
clone size: -
CDR3 protein: CASSVGQGREKLFF

CDR3 length: 17
V gene: TRBV6-1
clone size: once
CDR3 protein: CASSEAKNRVERDTQYF

CDR3 length: 15
V gene: TRBV19
clone size: -
CDR3 protein: CASSITGFGNQPQHF

CDR3 length: 15
V gene: TRBV27
clone size: -
CDR3 protein: CASSLTAAWYTEAFF